The clone carrying this TCR beta chain occurred many times. One entry per CDR3 protein results from TCRdb running MiXCR on the RT-PCR reads. The table records over 350,000 distinct CDR3 sequences, 16% of them present only once. The data stem from a study of patients and donors after allogeneic stem cell transplantation. Looked up from germline, CDR1 is SGHRS and CDR2 is YFSETQ. This CDR3 spans 13 amino acids. The J segment lost 2 bases and the V segment lost 3 bases, leaving 2 bases of the junction unmatched. Material: blood, either unsorted or a sorted T cell fraction (not recorded which). The V and J genes are TRBV5-1 and TRBJ2-7; 7 positions agree with TRBD1. The clonotype originates from a human donor who was either an allogeneic HSCT recipient or a stem cell or donor lymphocyte infusion donor (not recorded which). It is not recorded whose cells these are; they may come from a transplant donor. CDR3 DNA sequence: TGCGCCAGCAGCTCTCAGGGGGCCTACGAGCAGTACTTC. Translation: CASSSQGAYEQYF.